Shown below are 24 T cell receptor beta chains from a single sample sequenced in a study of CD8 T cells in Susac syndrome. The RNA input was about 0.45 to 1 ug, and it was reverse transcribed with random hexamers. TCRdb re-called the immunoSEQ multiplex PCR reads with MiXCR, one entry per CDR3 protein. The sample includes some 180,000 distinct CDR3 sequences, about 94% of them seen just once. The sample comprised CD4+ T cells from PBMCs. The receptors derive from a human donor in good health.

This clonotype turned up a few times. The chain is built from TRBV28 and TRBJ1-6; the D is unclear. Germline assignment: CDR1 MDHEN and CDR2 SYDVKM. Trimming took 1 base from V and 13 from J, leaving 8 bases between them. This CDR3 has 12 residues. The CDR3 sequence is CASSLFTLPLHF. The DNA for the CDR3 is TGTGCCAGCAGTTTATTTACGTTGCCCCTCCACTTT.

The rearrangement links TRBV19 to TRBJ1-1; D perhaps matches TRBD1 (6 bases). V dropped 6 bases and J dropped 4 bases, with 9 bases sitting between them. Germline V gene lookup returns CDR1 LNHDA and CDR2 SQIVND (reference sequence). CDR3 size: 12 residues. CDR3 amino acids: CASSHRVTEAFF. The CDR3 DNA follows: TGTGCCAGTAGCCACAGGGTCACTGAAGCTTTCTTT.

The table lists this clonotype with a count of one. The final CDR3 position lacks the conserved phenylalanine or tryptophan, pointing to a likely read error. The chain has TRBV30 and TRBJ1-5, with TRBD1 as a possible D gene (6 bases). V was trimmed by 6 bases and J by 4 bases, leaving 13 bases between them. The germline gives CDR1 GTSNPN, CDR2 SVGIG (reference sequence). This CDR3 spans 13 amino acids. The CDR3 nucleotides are TGTGCCTGCCAGACAGGCATGAATCAGCCCCAGCATCTT. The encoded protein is CACQTGMNQPQHL.

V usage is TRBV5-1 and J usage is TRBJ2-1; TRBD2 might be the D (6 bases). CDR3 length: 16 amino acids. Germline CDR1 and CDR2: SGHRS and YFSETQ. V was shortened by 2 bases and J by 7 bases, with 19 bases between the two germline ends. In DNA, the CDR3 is TGCGCCAGCAGCTTCCGTAGGGACTGGGGTAGGAATGAGCAGTTCTTC. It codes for CASSFRRDWGRNEQFF.

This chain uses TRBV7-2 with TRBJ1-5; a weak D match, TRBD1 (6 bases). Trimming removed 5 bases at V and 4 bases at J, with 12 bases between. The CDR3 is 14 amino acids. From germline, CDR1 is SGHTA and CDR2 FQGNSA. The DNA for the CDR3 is TGTGCCAGCAGCCAAACCAGGGGAAATCAGCCCCAGCATTTT. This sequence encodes CASSQTRGNQPQHF.

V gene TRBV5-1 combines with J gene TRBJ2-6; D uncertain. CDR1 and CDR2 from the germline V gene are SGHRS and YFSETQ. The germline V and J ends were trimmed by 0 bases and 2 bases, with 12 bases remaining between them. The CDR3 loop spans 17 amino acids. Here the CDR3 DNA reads TGCGCCAGCAGCTTGGGTCTCTCCAGCACTGGGGCCAACGTCCTGACTTTC. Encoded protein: CASSLGLSSTGANVLTF.

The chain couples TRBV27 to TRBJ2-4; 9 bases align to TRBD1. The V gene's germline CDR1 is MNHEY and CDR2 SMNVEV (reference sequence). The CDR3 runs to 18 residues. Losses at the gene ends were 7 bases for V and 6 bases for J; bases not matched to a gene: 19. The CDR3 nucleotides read TGTGCCAGCAAGGAGTGGAGCATGGGACAGGGTCTAGGAAACATTCAGTACTTC. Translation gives CASKEWSMGQGLGNIQYF.

This CDR3 is CASSSSGTGISYTF. In nucleotides, the CDR3 is TGTGCCAGCAGTTCCTCCGGGACAGGGATTAGCTACACCTTC. The rearrangement links TRBV28 to TRBJ1-2; 9 bases are shared with TRBD1. The CDR3 spans 14 residues. After removal of 4 bases from V and 9 bases from J, the junction contained 9 bases not matched to a gene. CDR1 is MDHEN and CDR2 is SYDVKM in the germline V gene.

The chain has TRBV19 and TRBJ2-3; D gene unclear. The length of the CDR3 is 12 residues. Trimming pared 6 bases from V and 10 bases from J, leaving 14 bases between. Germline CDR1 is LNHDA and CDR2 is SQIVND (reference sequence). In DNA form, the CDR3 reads TGTGCCAGTAGCCCAGACATGTTGTCGCAGTATTTT. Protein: CASSPDMLSQYF. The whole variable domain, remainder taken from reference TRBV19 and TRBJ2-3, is DGGITQSPKYLFRKEGQNVTLSCEQNLNHDAMYWYRQDPGQGLRLIYYSQIVNDFQKGDIAEGYSVSREKKESFPLTVTSAQKNPTAFYLCASSPDMLSQYFGPGTRLTVL.

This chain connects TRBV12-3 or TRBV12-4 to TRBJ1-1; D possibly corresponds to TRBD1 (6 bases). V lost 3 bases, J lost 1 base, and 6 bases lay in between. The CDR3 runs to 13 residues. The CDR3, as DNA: TGTGCCAGCAGTTTCAGGGGGAACACTGAAGCTTTCTTT. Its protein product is CASSFRGNTEAFF.

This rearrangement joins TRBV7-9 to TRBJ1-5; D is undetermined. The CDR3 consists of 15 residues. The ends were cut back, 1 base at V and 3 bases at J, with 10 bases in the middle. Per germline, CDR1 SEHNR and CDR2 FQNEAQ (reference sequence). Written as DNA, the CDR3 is TGTGCCAGCAGCTTAGGGGCAGGTGACAATCAGCCCCAGCATTTT. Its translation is CASSLGAGDNQPQHF.

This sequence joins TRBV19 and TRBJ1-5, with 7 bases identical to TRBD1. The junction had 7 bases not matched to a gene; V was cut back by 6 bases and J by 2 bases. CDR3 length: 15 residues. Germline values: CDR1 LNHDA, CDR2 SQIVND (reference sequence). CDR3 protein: CASRTTTGGNQPQHF. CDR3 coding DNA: TGTGCCAGTAGGACAACAACAGGGGGCAATCAGCCCCAGCATTTT.

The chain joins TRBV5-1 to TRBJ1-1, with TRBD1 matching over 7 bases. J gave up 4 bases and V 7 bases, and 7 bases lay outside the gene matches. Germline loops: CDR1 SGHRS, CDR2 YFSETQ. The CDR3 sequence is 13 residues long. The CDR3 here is CASGLGTATEAFF. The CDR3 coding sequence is TGCGCCAGCGGGCTTGGGACAGCCACTGAAGCTTTCTTT.

The CDR3 coding sequence is TGTGCCAGCAGATCCTTTGCAGGAGATCAGCCCCAGCATTTT. Encoded protein: CASRSFAGDQPQHF. V is TRBV6-5 and J is TRBJ1-5, with D hard to call. The CDR3 has 14 amino acids. Germline CDR1 reads MNHEY; CDR2 reads SVGAGI. The germline V and J ends were trimmed by 6 bases and 5 bases, with 14 bases remaining between them.

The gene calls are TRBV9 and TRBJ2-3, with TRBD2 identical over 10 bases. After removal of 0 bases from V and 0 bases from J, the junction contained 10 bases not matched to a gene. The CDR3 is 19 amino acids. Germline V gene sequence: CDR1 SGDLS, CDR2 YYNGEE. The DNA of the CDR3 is TGTGCCAGCAGCGTAGCGGGGCTAGCGGGGGTCCCTAGCACAGATACGCAGTATTTT. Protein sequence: CASSVAGLAGVPSTDTQYF.

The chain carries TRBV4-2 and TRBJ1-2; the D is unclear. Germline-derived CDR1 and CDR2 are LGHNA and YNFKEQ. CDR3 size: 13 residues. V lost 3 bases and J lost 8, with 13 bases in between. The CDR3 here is CASSHAVPGGYTF. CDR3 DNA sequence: TGTGCCAGCAGCCATGCAGTTCCTGGGGGCTACACCTTC.

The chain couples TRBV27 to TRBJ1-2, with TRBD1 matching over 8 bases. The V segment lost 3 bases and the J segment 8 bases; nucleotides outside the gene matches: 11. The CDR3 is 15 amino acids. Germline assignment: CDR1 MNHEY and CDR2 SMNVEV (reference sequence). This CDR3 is CASSLRRQGANGYTF. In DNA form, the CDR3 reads TGTGCCAGCAGTTTGCGGCGGCAGGGGGCGAACGGCTACACCTTC.

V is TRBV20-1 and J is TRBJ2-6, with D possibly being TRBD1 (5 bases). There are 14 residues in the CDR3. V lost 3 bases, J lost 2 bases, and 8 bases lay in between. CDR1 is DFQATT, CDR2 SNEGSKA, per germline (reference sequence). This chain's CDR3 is CSASLRAGANVLTF. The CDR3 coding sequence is TGCAGTGCTAGCCTCAGGGCTGGGGCCAACGTCCTGACTTTC.

This chain's CDR3 is CASSLFSSSGARFNEQFF. The CDR3 DNA follows: TGTGCCAGCAGCTTATTTTCATCCTCGGGGGCCCGGTTCAATGAGCAGTTCTTC. This chain links TRBV7-2 with TRBJ2-1, with D perhaps matching TRBD1 or TRBD2 (6 bases each). Trimming removed 2 bases at V and 6 bases at J, with 23 bases between. The germline CDR1 and CDR2 sequences are SGHTA and FQGNSA. The CDR3 loop spans 18 amino acids.

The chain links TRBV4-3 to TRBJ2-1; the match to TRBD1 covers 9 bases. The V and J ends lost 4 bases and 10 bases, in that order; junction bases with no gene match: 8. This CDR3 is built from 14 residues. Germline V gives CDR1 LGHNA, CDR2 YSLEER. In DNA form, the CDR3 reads TGCGCCAGCAGCCGGGACAGGGTCGTATTCGAGCAGTTCTTC. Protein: CASSRDRVVFEQFF.

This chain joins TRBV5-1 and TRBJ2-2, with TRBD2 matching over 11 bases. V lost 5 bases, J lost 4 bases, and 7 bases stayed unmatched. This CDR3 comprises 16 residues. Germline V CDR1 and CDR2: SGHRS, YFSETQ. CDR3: CASRHLAGGSTGELFF. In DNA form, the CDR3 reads TGCGCCAGCAGGCATCTAGCGGGGGGAAGCACCGGGGAGCTGTTTTTT. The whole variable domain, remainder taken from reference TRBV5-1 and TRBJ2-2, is KAGVTQTPRYLIKTRGQQVTLSCSPISGHRSVSWYQQTPGQGLQFLFEYFSETQRNKGNFPGRFSGRQFSNSRSEMNVSTLELGDSALYLCASRHLAGGSTGELFFGEGSRLTVL.

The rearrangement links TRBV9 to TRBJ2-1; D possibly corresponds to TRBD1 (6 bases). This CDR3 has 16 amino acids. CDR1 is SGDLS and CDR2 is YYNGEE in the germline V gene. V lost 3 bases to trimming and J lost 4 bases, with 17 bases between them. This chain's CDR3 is CASSGGPGTPYNEQFF. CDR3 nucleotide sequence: TGTGCCAGCAGCGGCGGGCCAGGGACACCGTACAATGAGCAGTTCTTC.

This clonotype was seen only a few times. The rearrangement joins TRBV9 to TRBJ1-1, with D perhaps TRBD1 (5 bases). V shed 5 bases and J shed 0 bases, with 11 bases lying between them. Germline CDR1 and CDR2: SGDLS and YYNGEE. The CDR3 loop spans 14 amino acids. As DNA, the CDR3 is TGTGCCAGCAGGGGGACGGGCATGAACACTGAAGCTTTCTTT. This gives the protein CASRGTGMNTEAFF.

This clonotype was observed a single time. DNA of the CDR3: TGCGCCAGCAGCGGTACAGGGGGCAAGACAGATACGCAGTATTTT. Protein sequence: CASSGTGGKTDTQYF. V is TRBV4-1 and J is TRBJ2-3; 9 nucleotides agree with TRBD1. CDR3 length: 15 amino acids. J lost 3 bases, V lost 5 bases, and 6 bases had no gene match. Germline lookup yields CDR1 MGHRA and CDR2 YSYEKL.